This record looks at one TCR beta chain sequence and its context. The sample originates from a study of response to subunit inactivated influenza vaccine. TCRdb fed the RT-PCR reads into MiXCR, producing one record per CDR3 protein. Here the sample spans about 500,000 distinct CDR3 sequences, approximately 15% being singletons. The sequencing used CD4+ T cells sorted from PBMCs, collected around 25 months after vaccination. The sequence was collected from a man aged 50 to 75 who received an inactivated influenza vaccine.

The CDR3 DNA follows: TGCAGTGTATTCCGGAGGGCCAATGAGCAGTTCTTC. Encoded protein: CSVFRRANEQFF. The rearrangement links TRBV20-1 to TRBJ2-1, with D perhaps TRBD2 (6 bases). This CDR3 has 12 amino acids. Germline V CDR1 and CDR2: DFQATT, SNEGSKA (reference sequence). Trimming removed 7 bases from V and 6 bases from J, with 13 bases in between.